This TCR beta chain was captured by sequencing in a study of shared clonotypes between healthy human individuals. The assay was immunoSEQ multiplex PCR, and TCRdb's table has in-frame clones only and misses some. The sample carries some 1 million clones, roughly 75% recorded once. There are 14 residues in the CDR3. V lost 2 bases, J lost 7 bases, and 13 bases lay in between. Germline CDR1 is SGHRS and CDR2 is YFSETQ. The chain combines TRBV5-1 with TRBJ2-1; D could derive from TRBD1 or TRBD2 (6 bases each). Material for sequencing was memory CD4+ T cells sorted from blood. Subset given: CD45RA-negative fraction. The origin of this receptor is a man between 18 and 29 years old in good health. The CDR3 region is CASSFSGAGNEQFF. CDR3 DNA sequence: TGCGCCAGCAGCTTCTCGGGGGCGGGGAATGAGCAGTTCTTC.